The present entry profiles one TCR beta chain with its context. Its antigen is not known. This entry belongs to a study of beta chain features in type 1 diabetes. Whole-study context: The patient and healthy donor groups were comparable for age, gender and cell yields.

The study reverse transcribed the entire isolated RNA, so it sequenced expressed TCRB transcripts. Method: immunoSEQ multiplex PCR; TCRdb's copy keeps in-frame clones and lacks some. This sample has about 150,000 clones, with around 10% found just once. This CDR3 spans 14 amino acids. Germline lookup yields CDR1 SGDLS and CDR2 YYNGEE. Deletions cut 2 bases from V and 4 bases from J, with 11 bases between. Study-level findings and limits: Type 1 diabetes patients had moderately but significantly shorter TCRB CDR3s in all four CD4+ subsets.

Donors underwent one heparinised blood draw, about 120 mL on average. The source of this sequence is a man between 18 and 29 years old in good health. The source material was central memory CD4+ T cells from blood. The chain has TRBV9 and TRBJ2-3, with D possibly TRBD1 on 5 matching bases. The CDR3 is CASSVSPRADTQYF. CDR3 sequence (DNA): TGTGCCAGCAGCGTCTCCCCCAGGGCAGATACGCAGTATTTT.